A single sample is the source of the 23 T cell receptor beta chains below, sequenced in a study of cytomegalovirus exposure and HLA in healthy donors. The PCR made use of 60 Vbeta and 13 Jbeta primers. The assay was immunoSEQ multiplex PCR, and TCRdb's table has in-frame clones only and misses some. The sample has some 75,000 clones. Sequences were obtained from PBMCs. Source of these receptors: a boy younger than 18 in good health and CMV-seronegative.

V gene TRBV9 combines with J gene TRBJ1-2, with D possibly being TRBD1 (6 bases). Trimming took 1 base from V and 8 from J, leaving 12 bases between them. The CDR3 length is 13 residues. Germline V gene data show CDR1 as SGDLS and CDR2 as YYNGEE. The CDR3 DNA reads TGTGCCAGCAGCGTATTCAGGGGTGGCGGCTACACCTTC. Residues: CASSVFRGGGYTF.

The V gene is TRBV19, the J gene TRBJ2-4; no firm D call. This CDR3 is 14 amino acids long. The germline CDR1 and CDR2 sequences are LNHDA and SQIVND (reference sequence). V was trimmed by 1 base and J by 15 bases, leaving 19 bases between them. The CDR3 is CASSIGVSSLSLYF. CDR3 bases: TGTGCCAGTAGTATAGGTGTCTCTAGTCTTTCATTGTACTTC.

V usage is TRBV30 and J usage is TRBJ1-1; perhaps TRBD1 as D (6 bases). The CDR3 is made up of 16 amino acids. Germline assignment: CDR1 GTSNPN and CDR2 SVGIG (reference sequence). V shed 5 bases and J shed 0 bases, with 19 bases lying between them. CDR3 nucleotide sequence: TGTGCCTGGGAAGGGTTGGACAGCCCTATGAACACTGAAGCTTTCTTT. It encodes CAWEGLDSPMNTEAFF.

The chain joins TRBV5-6 to TRBJ1-6, with TRBD1 matching over 8 bases. CDR1 is SGHDT and CDR2 is YYEEEE in the germline V gene. The CDR3 contains 15 residues. Germline trimming cut 1 base from V and 7 bases from J; bases unmatched to any gene: 4. CDR3 nucleotide sequence: TGTGCCAGCAGCTTGAGGACAGGGAGGAATTCACCCCTCCACTTT. Protein: CASSLRTGRNSPLHF.

The rearrangement uses TRBV4-1 and TRBJ2-1; 12 nucleotides line up with TRBD2. Germline V lookup: CDR1 MGHRA, CDR2 YSYEKL. After removal of 1 base from V and 12 bases from J, the junction contained 13 bases not matched to a gene. CDR3 length: 17 residues. In DNA, the CDR3 is TGCGCCAGCAGCCAAGGGACTAGCGGGACCGCTACAATGAGGCAGTTCTTC. It specifies CASSQGTSGTATMRQFF.

The chain carries TRBV5-1 and TRBJ2-3; 7 bases match TRBD2. J gave up 0 bases and V 3 bases, and 4 bases lay outside the gene matches. The CDR3 extends over 15 amino acids. CDR1 is SGHRS and CDR2 is YFSETQ in the germline V gene. Written as DNA, the CDR3 is TGCGCCAGCAGCTCGGCGGGAGAGAGCACAGATACGCAGTATTTT. Amino acids: CASSSAGESTDTQYF.

The chain uses TRBV18 and TRBJ2-5; 9 nucleotides agree with TRBD1. This CDR3 region has 17 residues. V lost 3 bases, J lost 1 base, and 9 bases stayed unmatched. Germline values: CDR1 KGHSH, CDR2 LQKENI. CDR3 region: CASSPQGTGLGQETQYF. CDR3 sequence (DNA): TGTGCCAGCTCACCCCAAGGGACAGGGCTGGGCCAAGAGACCCAGTACTTC.

This chain joins TRBV7-9 and TRBJ2-2, with D unclear. Germline CDR1 reads SEHNR; CDR2 reads FQNEAQ (reference sequence). This CDR3 has 19 amino acids. The V gene lost 7 bases and the J gene lost 3 bases, with 27 bases spanning the gap. CDR3 bases: TGTGCCAGCACGGTCGTAGTGGCTAGAGCGCGTTCAGACACCGGGGAGCTGTTTTTT. Translation: CASTVVVARARSDTGELFF.

The chain is built from TRBV30 and TRBJ1-2; TRBD1 matches 7 bases. CDR1 and CDR2 from the germline V gene are GTSNPN and SVGIG (reference sequence). V gave up 1 base and J gave up 8 bases; unmatched junction bases: 7. The CDR3 contains 13 residues. The CDR3 region is CAWSATGKNGYTF. The CDR3 nucleotides read TGTGCCTGGAGTGCGACAGGGAAGAACGGCTACACCTTC.

The chain joins TRBV4-1 to TRBJ1-1; D is possibly TRBD1 (5 bases). The germline CDR1 and CDR2 sequences are MGHRA and YSYEKL. CDR3 length equals 17 residues. Trimming took off 4 bases at V and 0 bases at J, with 18 bases between the two ends. CDR3 DNA sequence: TGCGCCAGCAGCCCGAAGGGGTACCCCGGTGTGAACACTGAAGCTTTCTTT. Protein product: CASSPKGYPGVNTEAFF.

The chain links TRBV14 to TRBJ1-1; D may be TRBD1 (6 bases). V lost 3 bases and J 1 base, leaving 12 bases between the germline ends. This CDR3 contains 15 residues. Germline V gene data show CDR1 as SGHDN and CDR2 as FVKESK. CDR3 amino acids: CASSQWGGSNTEAFF. The CDR3 coding sequence is TGTGCCAGCAGCCAGTGGGGGGGCTCGAACACTGAAGCTTTCTTT.

The V gene is TRBV7-9, the J gene TRBJ1-4; 8 positions match TRBD1. V shed 7 bases and J 0 bases; nucleotides not matched to a gene: 4. Germline V lookup: CDR1 SEHNR, CDR2 FQNEAQ (reference sequence). The CDR3 is 15 amino acids. This CDR3 is CASTGQGATNEKLFF. CDR3 DNA sequence: TGTGCCAGCACCGGACAGGGTGCAACTAATGAAAAACTGTTTTTT.

The genes are TRBV7-8 and TRBJ2-7, with TRBD1 identical over 7 bases. Looked up from germline, CDR1 is SGHVS and CDR2 is FQNEAQ. J lost 6 bases, V lost 2 bases, and 4 bases had no gene match. CDR3 size: 13 residues. In nucleotides, the CDR3 is TGTGCCAGCAGCTTACCGACAGGGAGCGAGCAGTACTTC. Translating gives CASSLPTGSEQYF.

The chain uses TRBV7-7 and TRBJ1-1, with D hard to call. This CDR3 is built from 13 residues. V was pared by 4 bases and J by 2 bases, with 8 bases between. Germline CDR1 and CDR2: SSHAT and FNYEAQ (reference sequence). The CDR3 loop reads CASSYTRNTEAFF. CDR3 nucleotides: TGTGCCAGCAGCTATACAAGAAACACTGAAGCTTTCTTT.

The J gene is TRBJ1-5, the V gene TRBV27, with a weak D call TRBD1 (5 bases). Deletions cut 8 bases from V and 0 bases from J, with 17 bases between. Germline V CDR1 and CDR2: MNHEY, SMNVEV (reference sequence). CDR3 size: 16 residues. CDR3 sequence reads: CASGIPGDYSNQPQHF. The CDR3 bases are TGTGCCAGCGGAATCCCGGGGGATTATAGCAATCAGCCCCAGCATTTT.

The chain couples TRBV30 to TRBJ1-2; TRBD1 aligns across 11 bases. Looked up from germline, CDR1 is GTSNPN and CDR2 is SVGIG (reference sequence). The junction had 7 bases not matched to a gene; V was cut back by 3 bases and J by 7 bases. The CDR3 has 14 residues. CDR3 sequence (DNA): TGTGCCTGGAGCCAGGACAGGGGGCTGCGTGGCTACACCTTC. Translated: CAWSQDRGLRGYTF.

The chain employs TRBV6-6 and TRBJ2-1; 10 bases map to TRBD2. Germline assignment: CDR1 MNHNY and CDR2 SVGAGI (reference sequence). V shed 4 bases, J shed 6 bases, and the junction held 9 bases outside the gene matches. The CDR3 extends over 16 amino acids. The CDR3 nucleotides read TGTGCCAGCAGTTCCAAAGCGGGGGGGGCTATCAATGAGCAGTTCTTC. Encoded protein: CASSSKAGGAINEQFF.

The rearrangement joins TRBV29-1 to TRBJ1-1, with 7 bases matching TRBD1. Germline V gene lookup returns CDR1 SQVTM and CDR2 ANQGSEA. With 3 bases clipped from V and 1 base from J, the junction kept 14 bases outside the gene matches. There are 17 residues in the CDR3. The CDR3 here is CSVERRATGNWNTEAFF. The CDR3 nucleotides read TGCAGCGTTGAGCGGCGCGCGACAGGGAACTGGAACACTGAAGCTTTCTTT.

The genes are TRBV13 and TRBJ2-7; 8 nucleotides match TRBD1. Germline V gene data show CDR1 as PRHDT and CDR2 as FYEKMQ (reference sequence). CDR3 length equals 14 residues. The J segment lost 5 bases and the V segment lost 5 bases, leaving 8 bases of the junction unmatched. Here the CDR3 DNA reads TGTGCCAGCAGCGTGGGACAGGCCACCCACGAGCAGTACTTC. It encodes CASSVGQATHEQYF.

The chain combines TRBV30 with TRBJ1-5, with TRBD1 as a possible D gene (6 bases). V was clipped by 3 bases and J by 4 bases, with 10 bases between them. The CDR3 sequence is 13 residues long. The germline gives CDR1 GTSNPN, CDR2 SVGIG (reference sequence). DNA of the CDR3: TGTGCCTGGAGCCTGGGACAAAATCAGCCCCAGCATTTT. It encodes CAWSLGQNQPQHF. The variable domain in full, completed from reference TRBV30 and TRBJ1-5, reads SQTIHQWPATLVQPVGSPLSLECTVEGTSNPNLYWYRQAAGRGLQLLFYSVGIGQISSEVPQNLSASRPQDRQFILSSKKLLLSDSGFYLCAWSLGQNQPQHFGDGTRLSIL.

V usage is TRBV5-1 and J usage is TRBJ2-7; 9 nucleotides agree with TRBD1. Losses at the gene ends were 7 bases for V and 6 bases for J; bases not matched to a gene: 8. The CDR3 is 13 residues long. The V gene's germline CDR1 is SGHRS and CDR2 YFSETQ. The CDR3 coding sequence is TGCGCCAGCTCCTTTTCACAGGGGGCCGAGCAGTACTTC. It is translated as CASSFSQGAEQYF.

The chain links TRBV18 to TRBJ2-7; TRBD1 agrees at 9 bases. The germline V gene has CDR1 KGHSH and CDR2 LQKENI. V dropped 6 bases and J dropped 6; count of bases not matched to a gene: 9. The CDR3 loop spans 14 amino acids. The DNA for the CDR3 is TGTGCCAGCTCTCCGGGACAGGGTCTTCCCGAGCAGTACTTC. The encoded protein is CASSPGQGLPEQYF.

The chain carries TRBV11-2 and TRBJ2-7; 8 bases match TRBD1. The V gene's germline CDR1 is SGHAT and CDR2 FQNNGV. The CDR3 runs 15 residues. Trimming cost V 5 bases and J 2 bases; bases outside gene matches: 8. The CDR3 spells CASSAGQGGAYEQYF. CDR3 nucleotides: TGTGCCAGCAGCGCAGGACAGGGCGGCGCCTACGAGCAGTACTTC.